This T cell receptor (beta chain) was sequenced during a study of spatial heterogeneity in lung cancer. Across the study: A total of over 70 untreated early-stage non-small cell lung cancer patients served as donors. Raw-read counts averaged over ten per unique TCR and UMI combination.

MiXCR was run by TCRdb on the 5' RACE reads, yielding one entry per CDR3 protein. The sample contains 51,000 or so distinct CDR3 sequences, 6% to 8.5% of which appear only once. From germline, CDR1 is SGHRS and CDR2 YFSETQ. The CDR3 is 16 residues long. V shed 4 bases and J shed 0 bases, with 13 bases lying between them. The table lists this clonotype with many counts. Time point defined: blood at routine non-recurrence follow-up after resection. Extraction of whole RNA from tumor, nontumor lung or frozen PBMC preceded unsorted sequencing. This clonotype originated in a female donor with early-stage non-small cell lung cancer. The material sequenced was PBMCs, taken at follow-up. The chain links TRBV5-1 to TRBJ2-2, with D possibly matching TRBD1 (6 bases). The CDR3 nucleotides read TGCGCCAGCAGCATACGGACAGCGACGAACACCGGGGAGCTGTTTTTT. Its protein is CASSIRTATNTGELFF.